This TCR beta chain was identified in a study of T cells expressing NK-cell markers. Turning to the study itself: Researchers got TCR beta repertoires out of sorted CD3+CD56+NKG2C+, CD3+CD56+NKG2C- and CD3+CD56-NKG2C+ T cells.

Concerning this clonotype itself: Its antigen is still unknown.

The study, taken as a whole, reports: Whether expanded NKG2C+ T cell clones were HCMV-specific remained unclear. The study found these clonotypes also leading the CD3+CD56-NKG2C+ fraction in several donors.

The CDR3 contains 14 residues. 5'RACE template switching with UMIs generated TCR beta cDNA. TCRdb re-called the 5' RACE reads, yielding one record per CDR3 amino acid sequence without DNA. Its table records about 190,000 distinct CDR3 sequences. This chain connects TRBV12-3 or TRBV12-4 to TRBJ1-1. The sequenced sample consisted of blood T cells: a sorted CD56 or NKG2C T cell subset, CD4+ or CD8+ T cells, or bulk PBMC T cells (not recorded which). This clonotype was obtained from a man aged 18 to 69 in good health. Here the CDR3 reads CAIRLEQKNTEAFF.